This TCR beta chain appears in the sequencing data of a study of T cell responses to AZD1222 COVID-19 vaccine. Study-level points and caveats: Baseline antibody screening turned up just a handful of seropositive AZD1222 recipients. Repertoire collection took place solely once the T cell response had peaked.

Trimming took off 5 bases at V and 0 bases at J, with 11 bases between the two ends. This CDR3 has 15 amino acids. Germline values: CDR1 SEHNR, CDR2 FQNEAQ (reference sequence). As regards this clone: The target antigen is unknown.

Method: immunoSEQ multiplex PCR; TCRdb's copy keeps in-frame clones and lacks some. Here the sample spans about 76,000 clones, about three quarters being singletons. The V call is TRBV7-9, the J call TRBJ1-5; weak D call: TRBD1 (5 bases). The specimen comprised peripheral blood, sampled 28 days after the second dose of the MenACWY control vaccine. The receptor comes from an adult who received the MenACWY meningococcal vaccine as a control. The CDR3 reads CASSAQGDSNQPQHF. DNA for the CDR3: TGTGCCAGCAGCGCTCAGGGAGATAGCAATCAGCCCCAGCATTTT.